This entry features one T cell receptor beta chain sequence. What it binds is unknown. These data belong to a study of cytomegalovirus exposure and HLA in healthy donors. Overall study results and limits: At a 0.05 false discovery rate, a later analysis found around 15,000 TCR beta sequences to be associated with HLA alleles.

The PCR ran on 60 Vbeta and 13 Jbeta primers. Generated by immunoSEQ multiplex PCR, the TCRdb table keeps only in-frame clones and is missing some. The data hold about 180,000 clones, with around 78% observed a single time. The sequenced sample was PBMCs. The origin of this receptor is a man younger than 35 in good health and CMV-seronegative.

The CDR3 region is CASRTASTGLPLSGYTF. The DNA of the CDR3 is TGTGCCAGTAGGACCGCTTCGACAGGGCTGCCGCTGTCCGGCTACACCTTC. The chain combines TRBV19 with TRBJ1-2, with 7 bases identical to TRBD1. With V trimmed by 6 bases and J by 8 bases, 21 bases remained unmatched. Germline CDR1 reads LNHDA; CDR2 reads SQIVND (reference sequence). This CDR3 has 17 residues. The full variable domain, completed using reference TRBV19 and TRBJ1-2, is DGGITQSPKYLFRKEGQNVTLSCEQNLNHDAMYWYRQDPGQGLRLIYYSQIVNDFQKGDIAEGYSVSREKKESFPLTVTSAQKNPTAFYLCASRTASTGLPLSGYTFGSGTRLTVV.